Sequencing of this T cell receptor (beta chain) was carried out in a study of T cells in Graves' hyperthyroidism and ophthalmopathy (dated by TCRdb to between 2017 and 2020). Some background on the complete study: Peripheral blood was sampled at the time of initial diagnosis, prior to any treatment. A discovery cohort of approximately 100 patients, about 44 with Graves' ophthalmopathy and approximately 55 with stable Graves' hyperthyroidism, was used to find distinguishing TCR V-J signatures. Whether ophthalmopathy could be predicted prospectively was tested in an independent validation cohort made up of about 20 hyperthyroidism patients plus 17 patients who later progressed to ophthalmopathy. The roughly 94 discovery patients were randomly split 7:3 into training and test sets. In several Graves' hyperthyroidism patients, the study also compared T-cell repertoires from thyroid tissue with T-cell repertoires from blood. After sampling, hyperthyroidism patients received methimazole starting at 30 mg daily, and ophthalmopathy patients received high-dose intravenous methylprednisolone. TCR Vbeta CDR3 sequencing of 130 to 150 peripheral blood samples (roughly 43 ophthalmopathy, roughly 72 hyperthyroidism and about 17 progressor patients) is reported in the paper. Findings and caveats that apply to the study as a whole: Sample size was not statistically predetermined, and blinding of investigators to group allocation was not performed. Ophthalmopathy was separated from stable hyperthyroidism by a 13 V-J signature model, with approximately 89% sensitivity and approximately 81% specificity obtained in cross-validation and 80%/75% obtained in testing. Most expanded thyroid clonotypes (frequency above 0.001) were also detected in blood, suggesting blood repertoires may reflect thyroid immune responses. In validation, the model predicted progression to ophthalmopathy a median of roughly six months before onset, with about 67% sensitivity and roughly 73% specificity.

Ophthalmopathy patients had moderately to severely active disease, with a Clinical Activity Score of 3 or more, a NOSPECS grade of 4 or more, and a disease duration of less than 3 months. The study excluded patients with uncontrolled infections, other autoimmune diseases, pregnancy or lactation. Diagnoses were based on clinical symptoms, serum thyroxine and TRAb, thyroid ultrasound and orbital computed tomography. Ficoll-Paque density gradient centrifugation was used to isolate PBMCs from about 10 ml of fresh peripheral blood. Trizol reagent was used to extract total RNA, and RNA quality was then checked on an Agilent 2100 Bioanalyzer. This clonotype has only a few counts. This clone's antigen is unknown. No base qualities exist here, and no much larger clone lies one base off it. The TCR beta CDR3 regions were amplified from RNA transcripts. For the first round of RT-PCR on the TCR CDR3, the HTBI primer set was used together with the Qiagen OneStep RT-PCR kit. Libraries were constructed in a second round of multiplex PCR, after which size selection and purification were carried out. Sequencing of the libraries was done on an Illumina HiSeq2000 using paired-end 100 bp reads. The original pipeline was this. SOAPnuke was used to process the raw data, throwing out any read that contained adapters or uncalled bases, had a mean Phred below 15, or lacked an exact constant-primer or identifier match. COPE v1.2.5 was used to merge high-quality paired reads, and clonotypes were defined as unique nucleotide sequences. MiTCR v1.1 was used to align the clonotypes against IMGT TRBV, TRBD and TRBJ reference segments. Analysis was restricted to V-J combinations with a frequency above 0.0001, which covered about 99% of repertoires. The TCS score was defined as the ratio of F50 (clonal expansion) to E x V (chaos), calculated using BLOSUM62-based TCRdist between CDR3 peptides within each V-J. Welch's t-statistics and random forest reduced 514 V-J features to about 12, which were used in a naive Bayes classifier (R e1071). TCRdb applied fastp at Q25 and MiXCR to the public reads, then kept only in-frame beta chains. Each entry merges the rows of one CDR3 protein and shows their most common DNA and genes. TCRdb, not the original authors, processed these V and J calls. Across this sample there are 500,000 to 650,000 distinct CDR3 sequences, with 20% seen only once. The top ten constitute 47% of the sample.

This sequence was found in a man aged 35 to 55 with Graves' ophthalmopathy. Input material: blood.

The DNA reads as follows: TGCAGCGTCGCCGGTATTGGCGGGGTCACAGATACGCAGTATTTT. This is translated as CSVAGIGGVTDTQYF. Recombination connected TRBV29-1 to TRBJ2-3, and perhaps TRBD2 as D gene, on 6 matching bases. In the germline V gene, CDR1 corresponds to SQVTM and CDR2 to ANQGSEA. Spanning cysteine to phenylalanine, the CDR3 consists of 15 amino acids. This entry keeps only the CDR3 DNA: 45 bases, framed from base 1. Between the V and J ends, shortened by 6 bases and 2 bases respectively, the junction contains 18 bases.